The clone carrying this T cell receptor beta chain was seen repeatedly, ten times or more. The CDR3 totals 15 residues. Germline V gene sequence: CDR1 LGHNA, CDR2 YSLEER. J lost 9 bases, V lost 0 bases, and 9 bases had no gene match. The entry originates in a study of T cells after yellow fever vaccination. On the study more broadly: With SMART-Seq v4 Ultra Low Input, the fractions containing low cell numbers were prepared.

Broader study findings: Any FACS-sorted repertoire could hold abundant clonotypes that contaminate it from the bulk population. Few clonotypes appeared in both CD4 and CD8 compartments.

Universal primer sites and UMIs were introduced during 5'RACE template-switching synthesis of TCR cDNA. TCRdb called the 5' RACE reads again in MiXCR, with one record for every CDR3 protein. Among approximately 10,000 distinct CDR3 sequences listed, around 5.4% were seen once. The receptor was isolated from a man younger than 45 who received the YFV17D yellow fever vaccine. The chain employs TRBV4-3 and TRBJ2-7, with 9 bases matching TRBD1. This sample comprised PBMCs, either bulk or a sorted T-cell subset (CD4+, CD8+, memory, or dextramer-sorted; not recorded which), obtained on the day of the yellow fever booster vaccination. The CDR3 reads CASSQDMNRGPTQYF. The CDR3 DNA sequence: TGCGCCAGCAGCCAAGATATGAACAGGGGGCCGACGCAGTACTTC.